Listed below are T cell receptor beta chains from one sample, sequenced in a study of vaccination effects on CD4 cells after COVID-19. Their cognate antigens are unknown. The assay was immunoSEQ multiplex PCR, and TCRdb's table has in-frame clones only and misses some. The sample consists of tens of thousands of clones, 60% to 80% of them appearing once. The sequenced sample was CD4+ T cells from PBMCs cultured with HCoV-NL63 spike peptides, obtained before COVID-19 vaccination. These receptors originate from a human donor who received a COVID-19 vaccine. CDR3s include the opening cysteine and the closing phenylalanine or tryptophan. Fields, in order: clone size, J gene, D gene, V gene, CDR3 DNA, CDR3 protein. A D gene is named only where the DNA matches it firmly. The size of a clone is reported for some rows only, either as once, few or many, or as a class for expanded clones.

clone_size: -; j_call: TRBJ1-5; d_call: -; v_call: TRBV6-6; cdr3_nt: TGTGCCAGCAGTTCCTCCGGTGGGGATGGCAATCAGCCCCAGCATTTT; cdr3_aa: CASSSSGGDGNQPQHF
clone_size: -; j_call: TRBJ2-2; d_call: -; v_call: TRBV4-3; cdr3_nt: TGCGCCAGCAGCCAAGAGGCGAACACCGGGGAGCTGTTTTTT; cdr3_aa: CASSQEANTGELFF
clone_size: -; j_call: TRBJ2-5; d_call: TRBD1; v_call: TRBV4-3; cdr3_nt: TGCGCCAGCAGCCAAGATCTCCGGACAGGGGGCATGTGGGAGACCCAGTACTTC; cdr3_aa: CASSQDLRTGGMWETQYF
clone_size: -; j_call: TRBJ2-5; d_call: -; v_call: TRBV27; cdr3_nt: TGTGCCAGCAGTGGGTTTCAAGAGACCCAGTACTTC; cdr3_aa: CASSGFQETQYF
clone_size: -; j_call: TRBJ1-5; d_call: -; v_call: TRBV12-3/TRBV12-4; cdr3_nt: TGTGCCAGCAGTTTAGCGGTCGGGCCCCAGCATTTT; cdr3_aa: CASSLAVGPQHF
clone_size: once; j_call: TRBJ1-4; d_call: TRBD1; v_call: TRBV5-6; cdr3_nt: TGTGCCAGCAAATCCCGGGACAGGGTCTATGAAAAACTGTTTTTT; cdr3_aa: CASKSRDRVYEKLFF
clone_size: -; j_call: TRBJ2-5; d_call: -; v_call: TRBV3-1/TRBV3-2; cdr3_nt: TGTGCCAGCAGGAACACCGGGGTAGAGACCCAGTACTTC; cdr3_aa: CASRNTGVETQYF
clone_size: -; j_call: TRBJ1-3; d_call: -; v_call: TRBV7-9; cdr3_nt: TGTGCCAGCAGCCTTTCGGGGTCCGATGGAAACACCATATATTTT; cdr3_aa: CASSLSGSDGNTIYF
clone_size: -; j_call: TRBJ1-6; d_call: TRBD1; v_call: TRBV3-1/TRBV3-2; cdr3_nt: TGTGCCAGCAGCCAGGTCTGGGACAGTAATTCACCCCTCCACTTT; cdr3_aa: CASSQVWDSNSPLHF
clone_size: -; j_call: TRBJ2-3; d_call: -; v_call: TRBV18; cdr3_nt: TGTGCCAGCTCACCTCCGACAGGAGGGTCCACAGATACGCAGTATTTT; cdr3_aa: CASSPPTGGSTDTQYF
clone_size: once; j_call: TRBJ2-3; d_call: TRBD2; v_call: TRBV7-8; cdr3_nt: TGTGCCAGCAGCGGCCTCGGAGGCGGGGGGGCGAAGGATACGCAGTATTTT; cdr3_aa: CASSGLGGGGAKDTQYF
clone_size: -; j_call: TRBJ2-5; d_call: -; v_call: TRBV24-1; cdr3_nt: TGTGCCACCGGAAGGGGGGAGACCCAGTACTTC; cdr3_aa: CATGRGETQYF
clone_size: few; j_call: TRBJ1-3; d_call: -; v_call: TRBV28; cdr3_nt: TGTGCCAGCAGTTCCCTCCCCGGGTCGGGAAACACCATATATTTT; cdr3_aa: CASSSLPGSGNTIYF
clone_size: -; j_call: TRBJ2-1; d_call: TRBD2; v_call: TRBV9; cdr3_nt: TGTGCCAGCAGCCGGGGGACTAGCGGAGAGGTCGAGCAGTTCTTC; cdr3_aa: CASSRGTSGEVEQFF
clone_size: -; j_call: TRBJ1-4; d_call: -; v_call: TRBV30; cdr3_nt: TGTGCCTGGACCGGTACACGGGGGAATGAAAAACTGTTTTTT; cdr3_aa: CAWTGTRGNEKLFF
clone_size: -; j_call: TRBJ2-2; d_call: -; v_call: TRBV24-1; cdr3_nt: TGTGCCACCAGTGCCCCCAGGGGCGGGGGATACACCGGGGAGCTGTTTTTT; cdr3_aa: CATSAPRGGGYTGELFF
clone_size: -; j_call: TRBJ1-2; d_call: TRBD1; v_call: TRBV9; cdr3_nt: TGTGCCAGCAGATCGACAGGGGCGCCCGGCTACACCTTC; cdr3_aa: CASRSTGAPGYTF
clone_size: -; j_call: TRBJ1-2; d_call: -; v_call: TRBV7-2; cdr3_nt: TGTGCCAGCAGCTTAGCTGGATCTTCTAACTATGGCTACACCTTC; cdr3_aa: CASSLAGSSNYGYTF
clone_size: -; j_call: TRBJ2-1; d_call: -; v_call: TRBV2; cdr3_nt: TGTGCCAGCAGTGCGCTGGGCTCCGGCTACAATGAGCAGTTCTTC; cdr3_aa: CASSALGSGYNEQFF
clone_size: -; j_call: TRBJ1-6; d_call: TRBD1; v_call: TRBV18; cdr3_nt: TGTGCCAGCTCACTCCGGGACAGGGTTTCACCCCTCCACTTT; cdr3_aa: CASSLRDRVSPLHF
clone_size: -; j_call: TRBJ1-2; d_call: -; v_call: TRBV4-3; cdr3_nt: TGCGCCAGCAGCCAAGAAAGAGCTACACTCTATGGCTACACCTTC; cdr3_aa: CASSQERATLYGYTF
clone_size: -; j_call: TRBJ1-2; d_call: -; v_call: TRBV7-2; cdr3_nt: TGTGCCAGCAGCCCCCGGCCGGAGGGGCCCTATGGCTACACCTTC; cdr3_aa: CASSPRPEGPYGYTF